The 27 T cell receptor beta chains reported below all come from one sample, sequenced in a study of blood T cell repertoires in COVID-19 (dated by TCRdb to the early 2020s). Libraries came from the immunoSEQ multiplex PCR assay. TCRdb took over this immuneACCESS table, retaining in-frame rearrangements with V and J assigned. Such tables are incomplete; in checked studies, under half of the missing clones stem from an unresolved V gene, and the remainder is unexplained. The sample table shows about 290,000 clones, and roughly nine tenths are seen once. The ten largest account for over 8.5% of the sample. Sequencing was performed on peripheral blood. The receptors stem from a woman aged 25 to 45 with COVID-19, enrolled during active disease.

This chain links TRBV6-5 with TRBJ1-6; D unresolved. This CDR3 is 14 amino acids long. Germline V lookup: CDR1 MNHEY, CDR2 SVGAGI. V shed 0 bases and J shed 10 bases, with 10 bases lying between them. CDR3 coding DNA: TGTGCCAGCAGTTACTCCCAAGGGAGATCACCCCTCCACTTT. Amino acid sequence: CASSYSQGRSPLHF.

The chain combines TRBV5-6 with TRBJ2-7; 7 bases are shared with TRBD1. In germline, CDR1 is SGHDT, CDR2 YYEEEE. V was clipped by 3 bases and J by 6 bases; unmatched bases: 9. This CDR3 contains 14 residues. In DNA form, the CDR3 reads TGTGCCAGCAGCTGGGGGACAGATCAAGGCGAGCAGTACTTC. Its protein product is CASSWGTDQGEQYF.

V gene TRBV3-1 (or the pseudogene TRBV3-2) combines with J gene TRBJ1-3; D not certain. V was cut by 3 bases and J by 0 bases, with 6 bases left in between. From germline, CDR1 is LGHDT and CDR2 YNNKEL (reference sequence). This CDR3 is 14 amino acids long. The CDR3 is CASSQKSSGNTIYF. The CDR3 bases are TGTGCCAGCAGCCAGAAGAGCTCTGGAAACACCATATATTTT.

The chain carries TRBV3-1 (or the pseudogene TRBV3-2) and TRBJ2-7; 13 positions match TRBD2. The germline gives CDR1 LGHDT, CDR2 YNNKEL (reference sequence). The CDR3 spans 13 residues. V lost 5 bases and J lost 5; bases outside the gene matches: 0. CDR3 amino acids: CASSGLAGDEQYF. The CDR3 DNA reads TGTGCCAGCAGCGGACTAGCGGGGGACGAGCAGTACTTC.

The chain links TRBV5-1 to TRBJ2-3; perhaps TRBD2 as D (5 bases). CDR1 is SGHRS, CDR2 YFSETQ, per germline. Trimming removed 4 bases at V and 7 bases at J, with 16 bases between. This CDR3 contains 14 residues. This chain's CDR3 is CASSVGPPGNTQYF. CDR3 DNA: TGCGCCAGCAGCGTTGGACCTCCGGGGAATACGCAGTATTTT.

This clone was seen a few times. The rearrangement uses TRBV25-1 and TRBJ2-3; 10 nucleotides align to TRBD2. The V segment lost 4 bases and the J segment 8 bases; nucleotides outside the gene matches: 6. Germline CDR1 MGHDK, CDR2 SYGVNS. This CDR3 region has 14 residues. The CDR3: CASSGSGGAFTQYF. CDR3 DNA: TGTGCCAGCAGTGGGAGCGGGGGGGCCTTTACGCAGTATTTT.

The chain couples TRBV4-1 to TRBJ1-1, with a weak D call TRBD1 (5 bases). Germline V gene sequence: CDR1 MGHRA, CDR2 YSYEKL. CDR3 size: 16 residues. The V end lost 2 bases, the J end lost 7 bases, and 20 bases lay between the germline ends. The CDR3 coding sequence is TGCGCCAGCAGCCAATATCACTCAGGGAAGTTTGGTGAAGCTTTCTTT. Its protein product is CASSQYHSGKFGEAFF.

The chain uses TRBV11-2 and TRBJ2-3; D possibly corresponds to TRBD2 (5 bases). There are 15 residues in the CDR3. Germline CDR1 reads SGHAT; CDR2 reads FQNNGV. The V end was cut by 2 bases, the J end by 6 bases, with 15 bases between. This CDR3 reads CASSLFGRGADTQYF. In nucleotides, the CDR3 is TGTGCCAGCAGCTTATTTGGTCGGGGTGCGGATACGCAGTATTTT.

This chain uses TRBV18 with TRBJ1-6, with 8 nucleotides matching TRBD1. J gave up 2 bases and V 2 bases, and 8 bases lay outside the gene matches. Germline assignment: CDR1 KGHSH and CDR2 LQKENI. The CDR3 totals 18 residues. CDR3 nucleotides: TGTGCCAGCTCACCATCCCGACAGGGGAGGACCTATAATTCACCCCTCCACTTT. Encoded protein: CASSPSRQGRTYNSPLHF.

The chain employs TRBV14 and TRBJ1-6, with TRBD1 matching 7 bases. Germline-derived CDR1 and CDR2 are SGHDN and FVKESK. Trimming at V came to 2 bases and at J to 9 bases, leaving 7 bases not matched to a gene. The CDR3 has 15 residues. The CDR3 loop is CASSQRQGFVSPLHF. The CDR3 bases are TGTGCCAGCAGCCAAAGACAGGGTTTTGTTTCACCCCTCCACTTT.

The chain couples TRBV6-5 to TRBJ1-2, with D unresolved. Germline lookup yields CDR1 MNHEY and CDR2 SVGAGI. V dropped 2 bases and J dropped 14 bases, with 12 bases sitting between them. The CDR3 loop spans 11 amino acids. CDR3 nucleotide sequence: TGTGCCAGCAGTTACCGTGGAGGAAGAACCTTC. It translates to CASSYRGGRTF.

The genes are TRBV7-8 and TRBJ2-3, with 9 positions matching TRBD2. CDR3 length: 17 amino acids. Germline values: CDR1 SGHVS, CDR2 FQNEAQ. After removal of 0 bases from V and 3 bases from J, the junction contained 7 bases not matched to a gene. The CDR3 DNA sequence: TGTGCCAGCAGCTTAGCGCTCAGCGGGGGGTTTACAGATACGCAGTATTTT. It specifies CASSLALSGGFTDTQYF. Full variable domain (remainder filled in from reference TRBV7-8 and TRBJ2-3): GAGVSQSPRYKVAKRGQDVALRCDPISGHVSLFWYQQALGQGPEFLTYFQNEAQLDKSGLPSDRFFAERPEGSVSTLKIQRTQQEDSAVYLCASSLALSGGFTDTQYFGPGTRLTVL.

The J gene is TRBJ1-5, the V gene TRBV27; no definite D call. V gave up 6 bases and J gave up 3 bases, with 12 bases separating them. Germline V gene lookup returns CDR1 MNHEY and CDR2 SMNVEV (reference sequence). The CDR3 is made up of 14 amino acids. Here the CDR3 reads CASSNHGNNQPQHF. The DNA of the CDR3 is TGTGCCAGCAGCAATCACGGGAACAATCAGCCCCAGCATTTT.

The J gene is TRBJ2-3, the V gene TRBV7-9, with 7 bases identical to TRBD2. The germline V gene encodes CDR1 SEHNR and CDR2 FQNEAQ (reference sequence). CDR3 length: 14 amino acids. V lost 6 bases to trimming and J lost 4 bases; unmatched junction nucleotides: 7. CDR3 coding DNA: TGTGCCAGCAGTTATCAGGGAGGGTCAGATACGCAGTATTTT. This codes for CASSYQGGSDTQYF. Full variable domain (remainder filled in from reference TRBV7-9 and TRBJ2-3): DTGVSQNPRHKITKRGQNVTFRCDPISEHNRLYWYRQTLGQGPEFLTYFQNEAQLEKSRLLSDRFSAERPKGSFSTLEIQRTEQGDSAMYLCASSYQGGSDTQYFGPGTRLTVL.

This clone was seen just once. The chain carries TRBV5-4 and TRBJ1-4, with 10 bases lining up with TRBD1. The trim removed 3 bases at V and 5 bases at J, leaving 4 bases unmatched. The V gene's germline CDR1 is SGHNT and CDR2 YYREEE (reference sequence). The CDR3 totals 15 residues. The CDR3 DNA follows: TGTGCCAGCAGCTCGGGGACAGGGGTAAATGAAAAACTGTTTTTT. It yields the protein CASSSGTGVNEKLFF.

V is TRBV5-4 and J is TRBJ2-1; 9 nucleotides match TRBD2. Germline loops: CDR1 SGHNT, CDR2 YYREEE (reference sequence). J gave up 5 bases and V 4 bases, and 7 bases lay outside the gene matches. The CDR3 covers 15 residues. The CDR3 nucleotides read TGTGCCAGCAGCCTCGGGCTAGCGGGGCACAATGAGCAGTTCTTC. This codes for CASSLGLAGHNEQFF.

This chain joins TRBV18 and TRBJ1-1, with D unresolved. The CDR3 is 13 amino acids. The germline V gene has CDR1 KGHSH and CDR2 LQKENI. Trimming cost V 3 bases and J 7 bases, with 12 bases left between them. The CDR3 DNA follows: TGTGCCAGCTCACCTCCCAATCCCGGTGAAGCTTTCTTT. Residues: CASSPPNPGEAFF.

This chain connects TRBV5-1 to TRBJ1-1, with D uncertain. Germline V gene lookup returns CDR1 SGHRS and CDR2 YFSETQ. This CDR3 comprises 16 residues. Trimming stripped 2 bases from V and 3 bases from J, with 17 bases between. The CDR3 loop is CASSLRIDREDTEAFF. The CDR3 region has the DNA TGCGCCAGCAGCTTAAGGATCGATCGTGAGGACACTGAAGCTTTCTTT.

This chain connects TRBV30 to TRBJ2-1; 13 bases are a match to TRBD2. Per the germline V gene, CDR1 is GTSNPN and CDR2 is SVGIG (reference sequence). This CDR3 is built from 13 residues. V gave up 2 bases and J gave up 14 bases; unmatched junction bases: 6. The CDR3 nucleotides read TGTGCCTGGAGTCAACTAGCGGGGGGGGGAAAGTTCTTC. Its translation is CAWSQLAGGGKFF.

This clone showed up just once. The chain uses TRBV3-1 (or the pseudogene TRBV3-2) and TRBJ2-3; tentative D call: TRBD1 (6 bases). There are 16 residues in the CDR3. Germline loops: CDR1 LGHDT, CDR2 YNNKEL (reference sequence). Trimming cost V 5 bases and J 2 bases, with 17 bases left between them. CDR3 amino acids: CASSGRGAGVTDTQYF. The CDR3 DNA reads TGTGCCAGCAGCGGCAGGGGCGCGGGCGTCACAGATACGCAGTATTTT.

CDR3 loop: CASTRQDENIQYF. The DNA for the CDR3 is TGTGCCAGCACCCGACAGGACGAAAACATTCAGTACTTC. The chain joins TRBV7-9 to TRBJ2-4; D possibly corresponds to TRBD1 (6 bases). The CDR3 consists of 13 residues. With 7 bases removed from V and 5 bases from J, the gap between germline ends came to 12 bases. CDR1 and CDR2 from the germline V gene are SEHNR and FQNEAQ (reference sequence).

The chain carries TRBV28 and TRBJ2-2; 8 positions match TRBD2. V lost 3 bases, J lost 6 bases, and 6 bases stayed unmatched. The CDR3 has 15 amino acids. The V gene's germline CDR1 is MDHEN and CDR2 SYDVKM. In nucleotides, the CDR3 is TGTGCCAGCAGTTTTCGGGGGGGGCGCTCCGGGGAGCTGTTTTTT. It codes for CASSFRGGRSGELFF.

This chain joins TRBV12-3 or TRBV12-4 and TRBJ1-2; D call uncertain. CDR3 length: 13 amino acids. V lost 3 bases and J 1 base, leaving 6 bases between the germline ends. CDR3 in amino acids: CASSLSGNYGYTF. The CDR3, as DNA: TGTGCCAGCAGTTTGTCGGGTAACTATGGCTACACCTTC.

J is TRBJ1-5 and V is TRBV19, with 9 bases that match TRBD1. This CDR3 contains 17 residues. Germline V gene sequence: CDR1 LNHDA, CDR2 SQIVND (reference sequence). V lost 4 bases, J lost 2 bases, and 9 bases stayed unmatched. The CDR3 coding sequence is TGTGCCAGTAGTAAGGACAGGGGCCCGTTTGGCAATCAGCCCCAGCATTTT. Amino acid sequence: CASSKDRGPFGNQPQHF.

CDR3 amino acids: CASTSDGKTQYF. The DNA for the CDR3 is TGTGCCAGCACCTCGGACGGGAAGACCCAGTACTTC. The chain links TRBV27 to TRBJ2-5, with D possibly TRBD2 on 5 matching bases. CDR1 and CDR2 from the germline V gene are MNHEY and SMNVEV (reference sequence). The V and J ends lost 7 bases and 6 bases respectively, with 12 bases between them. The CDR3 is 12 residues long.

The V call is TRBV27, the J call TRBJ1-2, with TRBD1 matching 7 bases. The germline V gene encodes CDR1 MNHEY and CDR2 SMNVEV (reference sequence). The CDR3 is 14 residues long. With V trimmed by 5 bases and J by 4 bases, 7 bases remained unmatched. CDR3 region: CASSPLTGIYGYTF. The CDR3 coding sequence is TGTGCCAGCAGTCCCTTGACAGGGATCTATGGCTACACCTTC.

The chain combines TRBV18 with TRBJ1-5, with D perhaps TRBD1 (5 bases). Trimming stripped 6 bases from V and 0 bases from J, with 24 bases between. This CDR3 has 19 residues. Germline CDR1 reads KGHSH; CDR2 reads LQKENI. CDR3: CASSPIALTGGISNQPQHF. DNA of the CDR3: TGTGCCAGCTCCCCTATAGCTCTTACCGGGGGAATTAGCAATCAGCCCCAGCATTTT. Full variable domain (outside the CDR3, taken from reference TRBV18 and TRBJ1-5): NAGVMQNPRHLVRRRGQEARLRCSPMKGHSHVYWYRQLPEEGLKFMVYLQKENIIDESGMPKERFSAEFPKEGPSILRIQQVVRGDSAAYFCASSPIALTGGISNQPQHFGDGTRLSIL.